This TCR beta chain was obtained from a study of T cell clones after liver transplantation (dated by TCRdb to between 2018 and 2021). Notes on the research overall: The samples were obtained from ITN030ST, a randomized trial that attempted immunosuppression withdrawal within 2 years after liver transplantation. Donor-reactive T cell clones were identified using TCRbeta sequencing after a pre-transplant mixed lymphocyte reaction and were then followed in post-transplant blood. As an antigen-independent comparator for the donor-reactive sequences, third party-reactive TCRbeta sequences from pre-transplant MLRs were identified as well. Of the eight recipients, a few were HCV-positive, while the remaining recipients had been transplanted for non-autoimmune, non-viral indications. Until randomization at 12-24 months post-transplant, subjects were given standard immunosuppression, with no induction therapy. Tolerance meant complete immunosuppression withdrawal for at least one year without liver enzymes rising beyond twice the upper limit of normal. Blood samples were collected pre-transplant, pre-randomization before withdrawal, and post-randomization after either complete withdrawal or failed withdrawal. A cohort of 8 liver transplant recipients was studied, of whom 3 were classified as tolerant and 5 as non-tolerant.

Results and caveats for the whole study, not just this receptor: Since no allograft tissue specimens were available, donor-reactive T cells may have migrated into the graft instead of being deleted. The decline in donor-reactive sequences exceeded the decline in third party-reactive sequences, suggesting partial antigen-specific deletion that was unrelated to withdrawal success. Conclusions were preliminary, limited by small, heterogeneous patient numbers and non-standardized post-transplant time points. Once repertoire turnover was taken into account, donor-reactive detection showed a significant reduction for CD4 in 7 of 8 subjects and for CD8 in 8 of 8. In most of the 8 subjects, circulating donor-reactive CD4 TCRbeta sequences decreased significantly after transplant, regardless of tolerance or HCV status. In a couple of subjects, low numbers of available donor cells limited the measurable donor-reactive repertoire.

Including cysteine and phenylalanine, the CDR3 has 15 amino acids. The sequence is cut down to CDR3 DNA, 45 bases in frame from base 1. V and J are truncated by 0 bases and 1 base respectively, leaving an intervening sequence of 9 bases. The germline V gene (reference sequence) provides CDR1 LNHDA and CDR2 SQIVND. Unstimulated PBMCs, after thawing, were stained for CD3, CD4 and CD8 and then FACS-sorted into CD3+CD4+ and CD3+CD8+ populations. Each of the 8 studied subjects was randomized to immunosuppression withdrawal. The Qiagen DNeasy Blood and Tissue Kit was used for genomic DNA isolation. Frozen genomic DNA underwent high-throughput TCRbeta CDR3 sequencing by immunoSEQ, including PCR amplification, mapping, bias correction and internal controls. As for the original processing: Only productive rearrangements were retained, with each unique TCRbeta sequence defined by its CDR3 nucleotide sequence together with its V and J gene. A sequence counted as donor-reactive only if the sequence showed at least 5-fold expansion in CFSE-low cells compared with unstimulated pre-transplant cells and had a frequency of at least 0.01%. Per-subject minimum frequency thresholds, based on the lowest-template unstimulated sample, ensured at least 90% detection power. Repertoire turnover was measured by Jensen-Shannon divergence between the top 1000 TCRbeta sequences post- and pre-transplant. Two-sided Fisher's exact tests were used to test for changes in how often donor-reactive sequences were detected. Not all clones reach the TCRdb copy of this immuneACCESS table, which keeps in-frame sequences only. Checked studies attribute under half of the gap to unresolved V genes and leave the rest unexplained. The V and J calls and clone size come from that table; D and trimming were worked out from the DNA. This sample has tens of thousands of clones in its table, and about four fifths of those were observed once. Jointly, the top ten make up 0.79% of the sample.

In regard to this clone: Its antigen remains unidentified. No much larger clone exists at a distance of one base, and base qualities are not known.

The TCR was taken from a human patient who received a liver transplant. After a transplant, some of the T cells may come from the graft donor. The specimen was CD4+ T cells from blood, collected 12 months after liver transplant. The chain links TRBV19 with TRBJ1-1; the D segment cannot be called with confidence. The DNA sequence is as follows: TGTGCCAGTAGTATAGAACGCCACCCGAACACTGAAGCTTTCTTT. Its product reads: CASSIERHPNTEAFF.